These 12 T cell receptor beta chains originate from one sample sequenced in a study of blood T cells in healthy people across ages. PCR was performed a second time for about 7 to 12 cycles using a sample-barcoded 5' primer and a J-beta primer mix. TCRdb itself ran the 5' RACE reads through MiXCR, one entry per CDR3 protein. The sample contains over 600,000 distinct CDR3 sequences, under 25% of which appear only once. Sequenced: blood. The source of these receptors is a man between 65 and 80 years old in good health.

The CDR3 loop reads CASSFVGGREAYEQYF. DNA for the CDR3: TGTGCCAGCAGTTTTGTCGGCGGAAGAGAAGCCTACGAGCAGTACTTC. The rearrangement uses TRBV6-6 and TRBJ2-7; D unclear. The CDR3 loop spans 16 amino acids. Trimming took off 4 bases at V and 2 bases at J, with 18 bases between the two ends. Germline lookup yields CDR1 MNHNY and CDR2 SVGAGI (reference sequence).

The rearrangement links TRBV20-1 to TRBJ2-1; no clear D. The length of the CDR3 is 14 residues. CDR1 is DFQATT, CDR2 SNEGSKA, per germline (reference sequence). With 3 bases removed from V and 9 bases from J, the gap between germline ends came to 18 bases. The CDR3, as DNA: TGCAGTGCTAGGGAAAGGCCCGTCTGGGGTGAGCAGTTCTTC. Its protein is CSARERPVWGEQFF.

CDR3 sequence (DNA): TGTGCCATCAGAGGGACAGGGACCGACGAGCAGTACTTC. This gives the protein CAIRGTGTDEQYF. The V gene is TRBV10-3, the J gene TRBJ2-5, with TRBD1 matching over 9 bases. The DNA end is a closer match to TRBJ2-7, so the J assignment may be wrong. CDR1 and CDR2 (germline): ENHRY, SYGVKD. The CDR3 sequence is 13 residues long.

The CDR3 reads CSARFFDATGGQPQHF. CDR3 DNA sequence: TGCAGTGCTAGATTTTTCGACGCGACTGGGGGTCAGCCCCAGCATTTT. The V gene is TRBV20-1, the J gene TRBJ1-5; tentative D call: TRBD1 (5 bases). CDR3 length: 16 amino acids. Germline values: CDR1 DFQATT, CDR2 SNEGSKA (reference sequence). Between the trimmed V and J ends, which lost 2 bases and 6 bases, there was a span of 20 bases.

This chain uses TRBV28 with TRBJ2-1; the D gene is possibly TRBD2 (5 bases). In germline, CDR1 is MDHEN, CDR2 SYDVKM. There are 14 residues in the CDR3. The V end lost 5 bases, the J end lost 4 bases, and 12 bases lay between the germline ends. The chain's CDR3 is CASSEGSAYNEQFF. The CDR3 bases are TGTGCCAGCAGTGAGGGTTCTGCTTACAATGAGCAGTTCTTC. The full variable domain, with the rest looked up from reference TRBV28 and TRBJ2-1, is DVKVTQSSRYLVKRTGEKVFLECVQDMDHENMFWYRQDPGLGLRLIYFSYDVKMKEKGDIPEGYSVSREKKERFSLILESASTNQTSMYLCASSEGSAYNEQFFGPGTRLTVL.

The chain joins TRBV10-3 to TRBJ2-5, with unresolved D. This CDR3 has 14 residues. Trimming left V 3 bases short and J 3 bases short, with 11 bases between. Germline CDR1 and CDR2: ENHRY and SYGVKD. CDR3 in DNA: TGTGCCATCAGTGACATAGGGTCAGAAGAGACCCAGTACTTC. It specifies CAISDIGSEETQYF.

This clonotype was counted only a few times. At one end, the junction sequence differs from germline, possibly due to a read error. The rearrangement uses TRBV7-9 and TRBJ2-5, with a tentative D call TRBD2 (5 bases). Germline CDR1 reads SEHNR; CDR2 reads FQNEAQ (reference sequence). The CDR3 covers 12 residues. The CDR3 region is CASSLMGEAQYF. In nucleotides, the CDR3 is TGTGCCAGCAGCTTGATGGGAGAGGCCCAGTACTTC.

This clonotype was found a few times. J is TRBJ2-4 and V is TRBV6-6; D may be TRBD2 (6 bases). The CDR3 is made up of 13 amino acids. Trimming removed 7 bases at V and 4 bases at J, with 11 bases between. Germline-derived CDR1 and CDR2 are MNHNY and SVGAGI (reference sequence). The CDR3 DNA is TGTGCCAGCACCCGCGGGGAAAAAAACATTCAGTACTTC. Amino acid sequence: CASTRGEKNIQYF.

The DNA of the CDR3 is TGTGCCAGCAGCGTAGTACCCGGGGAGGACTATGAGCAGTTCTTC. This codes for CASSVVPGEDYEQFF. The chain uses TRBV9 and TRBJ2-1, with a possible D match to TRBD2 (6 bases). The V gene lost 0 bases and the J gene lost 8 bases, with 15 bases spanning the gap. CDR1 is SGDLS and CDR2 is YYNGEE in the germline V gene. CDR3 length: 15 amino acids.

This clonotype was seen more than once but under ten times. V usage is TRBV28 and J usage is TRBJ2-5; D gene uncertain. V dropped 7 bases and J dropped 5 bases, with 8 bases sitting between them. The CDR3 sequence is 11 residues long. The germline V gene has CDR1 MDHEN and CDR2 SYDVKM. This CDR3 is CASKDRETQYF. The DNA for the CDR3 is TGTGCCAGCAAGGACCGGGAGACCCAGTACTTC.

The chain carries TRBV7-9 and TRBJ2-3; no firm D call. V was cut by 1 base and J by 4 bases, with 18 bases left in between. This CDR3 is built from 17 residues. The germline V gene has CDR1 SEHNR and CDR2 FQNEAQ (reference sequence). CDR3 sequence: CASSLGVGRILPDTQYF. Here the CDR3 DNA reads TGTGCCAGCAGCTTAGGAGTAGGCCGAATACTCCCAGATACGCAGTATTTT.

This sequence joins TRBV6-5 and TRBJ1-4, with D tentatively TRBD1 (6 bases). V was trimmed by 5 bases and J by 5 bases, leaving 21 bases between them. This CDR3 has 17 residues. The germline V gene encodes CDR1 MNHEY and CDR2 SVGAGI. For the CDR3, the DNA is TGTGCCAGCAGTCACCACGGGACATTCAAGGGGAATGAAAAACTGTTTTTT. It yields the protein CASSHHGTFKGNEKLFF.